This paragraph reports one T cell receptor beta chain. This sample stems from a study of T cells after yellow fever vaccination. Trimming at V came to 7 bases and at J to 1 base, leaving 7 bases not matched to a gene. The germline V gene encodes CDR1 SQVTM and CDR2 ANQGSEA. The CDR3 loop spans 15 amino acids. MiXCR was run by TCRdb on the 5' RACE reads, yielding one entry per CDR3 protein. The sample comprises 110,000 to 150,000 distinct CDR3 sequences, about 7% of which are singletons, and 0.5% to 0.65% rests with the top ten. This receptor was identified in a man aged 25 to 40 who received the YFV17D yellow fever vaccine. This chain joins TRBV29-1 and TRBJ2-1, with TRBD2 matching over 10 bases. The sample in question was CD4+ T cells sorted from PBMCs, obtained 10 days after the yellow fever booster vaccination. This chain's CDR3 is CSAEGTSESYNEQFF. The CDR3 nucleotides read TGCAGCGCCGAAGGGACTAGCGAATCCTACAATGAGCAGTTCTTC.